The 18 T cell receptor beta chains given below trace back to one sample, sequenced in a study of CD8 T cells in ankylosing spondylitis. MiXCR, run by TCRdb on the 5' RACE reads, gives a single entry per CDR3 protein. The table shows 500,000 to 650,000 distinct CDR3 sequences, with roughly 5% occurring only once. The antigens of these receptors remain unknown. Study-level findings and limits: One TCR beta motif, made up of under ten highly homologous variants, appeared characteristic of ankylosing spondylitis blood.

The sample taken for sequencing was blood, either unsorted or a sorted T cell fraction (not recorded which). All receptors derive from a male donor with ankylosing spondylitis.

In its sample, this clonotype was seen many times. V usage is TRBV4-1 and J usage is TRBJ1-4, with 9 nucleotides matching TRBD1. CDR1 is MGHRA and CDR2 is YSYEKL in the germline V gene. With 1 base clipped from V and 4 bases from J, the junction kept 16 bases outside the gene matches. This CDR3 region has 20 residues. The CDR3 loop reads CASSQGTLSNLGQGNEKLFF. CDR3 bases: TGCGCCAGCAGCCAAGGGACTCTGTCCAATCTGGGACAGGGTAATGAAAAACTGTTTTTT.

The chain is built from TRBV18 and TRBJ2-7; 7 positions match TRBD1. The CDR3 loop spans 15 amino acids. CDR1 is KGHSH, CDR2 LQKENI, per germline. The ends lost 6 bases at V and 2 bases at J; junction bases unmatched: 10. CDR3: CASSRGTDLTYEQYF. DNA for the CDR3: TGTGCCAGCTCCCGAGGGACAGACCTGACCTACGAGCAGTACTTC.

Ten or more counts support this clonotype. The CDR3 sequence: CASSLGLASLADTQYF. In DNA, the CDR3 is TGTGCCAGCAGCTTGGGACTAGCGAGCCTAGCAGATACGCAGTATTTT. The V and J genes are TRBV7-2 and TRBJ2-3; 10 bases line up with TRBD2. This CDR3 is 16 amino acids long. The J segment lost 4 bases and the V segment lost 3 bases, leaving 7 bases of the junction unmatched. From germline, CDR1 is SGHTA and CDR2 FQGNSA.

The chain is built from TRBV11-2 and TRBJ2-4; 7 bases align to TRBD2. V was clipped by 4 bases and J by 4 bases; unmatched bases: 10. This CDR3 is built from 16 residues. Per the germline V gene, CDR1 is SGHAT and CDR2 is FQNNGV. The CDR3: CASSSLEGGVKNIQYF. Here the CDR3 DNA reads TGTGCCAGCAGCTCCTTGGAGGGAGGGGTGAAAAACATTCAGTACTTC.

This clonotype was found many times. The chain employs TRBV5-1 and TRBJ1-4; the match to TRBD1 covers 8 bases. The germline gives CDR1 SGHRS, CDR2 YFSETQ. J lost 5 bases, V lost 3 bases, and 6 bases had no gene match. The CDR3 totals 15 residues. The CDR3 loop reads CASSSKGQENEKLFF. As DNA, the CDR3 is TGCGCCAGCAGCTCGAAGGGACAGGAAAATGAAAAACTGTTTTTT.

Ten or more counts support this clonotype. The V and J genes are TRBV15 and TRBJ2-7; D is undetermined. The ends were cut back, 0 bases at V and 1 base at J, with 10 bases in the middle. In germline, CDR1 is LNHNV, CDR2 YYDKDF (reference sequence). CDR3 length: 15 residues. CDR3 coding DNA: TGTGCCACCAGCAGAGATTTGGGAATGTCCTACGAGCAGTACTTC. It translates to CATSRDLGMSYEQYF.

At least ten counts were recorded for this clonotype. The J gene is TRBJ1-2, the V gene TRBV20-1; possibly TRBD1 for D (5 bases). Germline assignment: CDR1 DFQATT and CDR2 SNEGSKA (reference sequence). The V and J ends lost 6 bases and 4 bases respectively, with 9 bases between them. The length of the CDR3 is 11 residues. The CDR3 nucleotides read TGCAGTGCCGGACACGTCTATGGCTACACCTTC. As protein: CSAGHVYGYTF.

The J gene is TRBJ2-5, the V gene TRBV12-3 or TRBV12-4; D might be TRBD1 (6 bases). The CDR3 loop spans 17 amino acids. Trimming shortened V by 3 bases and J by 5 bases, and 22 bases separated the two germline ends. The CDR3 protein is CASSFDIRGIRLETQYF. CDR3 bases: TGTGCCAGCAGTTTCGATATCAGGGGTATTCGATTGGAGACCCAGTACTTC.

This sequence joins TRBV5-1 and TRBJ2-1; the D gene is possibly TRBD1 (5 bases). CDR1 is SGHRS, CDR2 YFSETQ, per germline. This CDR3 comprises 15 residues. Trimming removed 4 bases at V and 3 bases at J, with 14 bases between. The CDR3: CASSRDSYIYNEQFF. CDR3 nucleotides: TGCGCCAGCAGCCGCGACAGCTACATCTACAATGAGCAGTTCTTC.

The V call is TRBV12-3 or TRBV12-4, the J call TRBJ2-3, with 10 bases matching TRBD2. CDR3 size: 16 residues. The V gene end was trimmed by 6 bases and the J gene end by 2 bases; junction bases not matched to a gene: 8. The CDR3 DNA reads as TGTGCCAGCAGCCCCACACTAGCGGGATACACAGATACGCAGTATTTT. It codes for CASSPTLAGYTDTQYF.

The chain uses TRBV5-5 and TRBJ2-1, with D perhaps matching TRBD2 (6 bases). Germline V gene sequence: CDR1 SGHKS, CDR2 YYEKEE (reference sequence). Trimming shortened V by 4 bases and J by 2 bases, and 13 bases separated the two germline ends. This CDR3 region has 15 residues. The DNA for the CDR3 is TGTGCCAGCAGCCGACTAGAGGGGCCCTACAATGAGCAGTTCTTC. Encoded protein: CASSRLEGPYNEQFF.

To note about this clonotype: At one end the junction does not follow the germline gene, possibly because of a read error. The chain carries TRBV20-1 and TRBJ2-5, with 8 bases lining up with TRBD2. The CDR3 is 17 amino acids. In germline, CDR1 is DFQATT, CDR2 SNEGSKA (reference sequence). The CDR3 loop reads CCARVFGREVAEETQYF. The DNA of the CDR3 is TGCTGTGCTAGAGTCTTTGGGCGGGAGGTCGCGGAAGAGACCCAGTACTTC.

This clonotype was seen at least ten times. The chain combines TRBV29-1 with TRBJ2-4; D remains unclear. Germline CDR1 reads SQVTM; CDR2 reads ANQGSEA. The CDR3 totals 13 residues. Trimming removed 3 bases at V and 7 bases at J, with 13 bases between. CDR3 DNA sequence: TGCAGCGTTGACGGGTCGGGCCGCAACATTCAGTACTTC. Amino acids: CSVDGSGRNIQYF. The entire variable domain, with the rest obtained from reference TRBV29-1 and TRBJ2-4, is as follows: SAVISQKPSRDICQRGTSLTIQCQVDSQVTMMFWYRQQPGQSLTLIATANQGSEATYESGFVIDKFPISRPNLTFSTLTVSNMSPEDSSIYLCSVDGSGRNIQYFGAGTRLSVL.

The sample holds many counts of this clonotype. The CDR3 loop reads CASSYKARQYF. The CDR3 DNA reads TGTGCCAGCAGTTATAAGGCCCGACAGTACTTC. The rearrangement joins TRBV6-5 to TRBJ2-4; D remains ambiguous. V was pared by 3 bases and J by 13 bases, with 10 bases between. In germline, CDR1 is MNHEY, CDR2 SVGAGI. The CDR3 runs to 11 residues.

Here the CDR3 DNA reads TGTGCCAGCACCTTTGCGGGGCACACAGATACGCAGTATTTT. Encoded protein: CASTFAGHTDTQYF. The J gene is TRBJ2-3, the V gene TRBV6-2 or TRBV6-3; tentatively, D is TRBD2 (6 bases). CDR3 length equals 14 residues. Germline V CDR1 and CDR2: MNHEY, SVGEGT. Trimming left V 7 bases short and J 2 bases short, with 13 bases between.

In its sample, this clonotype was seen many times. The rearrangement links TRBV10-3 to TRBJ2-2; the D call may be TRBD1 or TRBD2 (5 bases each). Germline V gene lookup returns CDR1 ENHRY and CDR2 SYGVKD. There are 15 residues in the CDR3. Trimming removed 6 bases at V and 0 bases at J, with 11 bases between. CDR3 region: CAIRGTTPNTGELFF. Written as DNA, the CDR3 is TGTGCCATCAGGGGGACCACCCCGAACACCGGGGAGCTGTTTTTT.

This clonotype was detected many times. The chain joins TRBV6-2 or TRBV6-3 to TRBJ2-1; TRBD2 aligns across 7 bases. Germline loops: CDR1 MNHEY, CDR2 SVGEGT. The CDR3 loop spans 16 amino acids. Unmatched junction bases numbered 15, after V lost 10 bases and J lost 3 bases. DNA for the CDR3: TGTGCCACCTGGGGGATAGGGAGGGAACTCTACAATGAGCAGTTCTTC. The encoded protein is CATWGIGRELYNEQFF.

The chain has TRBV29-1 and TRBJ2-7; 10 bases match TRBD1. The CDR3 runs to 15 residues. V lost 3 bases and J lost 4; bases outside the gene matches: 9. CDR1 SQVTM and CDR2 ANQGSEA come from the germline V gene. The CDR3 loop is CSVEGLGQGFYEQYF. CDR3 coding DNA: TGCAGCGTTGAGGGCCTGGGACAGGGGTTTTACGAGCAGTACTTC.